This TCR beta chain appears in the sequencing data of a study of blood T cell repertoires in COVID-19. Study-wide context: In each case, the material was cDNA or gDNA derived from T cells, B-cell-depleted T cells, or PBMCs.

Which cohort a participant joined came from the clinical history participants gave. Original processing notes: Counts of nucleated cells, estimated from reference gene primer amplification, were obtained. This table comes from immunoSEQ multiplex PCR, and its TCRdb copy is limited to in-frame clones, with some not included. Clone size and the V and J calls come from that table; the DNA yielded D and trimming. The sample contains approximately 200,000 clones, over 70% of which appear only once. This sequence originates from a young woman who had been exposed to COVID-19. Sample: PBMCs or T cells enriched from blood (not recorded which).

CDR3 in amino acids: CASSVRDTHLQETQYF. CDR3 DNA sequence: TGTGCCAGCAGCGTACGGGACACGCACCTCCAAGAGACCCAGTACTTC. J is TRBJ2-5 and V is TRBV7-9, with D maybe TRBD1 (6 bases). CDR1 is SEHNR, CDR2 FQNEAQ, per germline (reference sequence). The CDR3 consists of 16 residues. Trimming cost V 5 bases and J 1 base, with 17 bases left between them.